This T cell receptor (beta chain) was found in a study of CD8 T cells in ankylosing spondylitis. The study, taken as a whole, reports: Ankylosing spondylitis blood appeared to be characterized by a TCR beta motif of eight highly homologous variants. Disease-linked clones displayed a CD8+ phenotype and appeared relatively rarely in peripheral blood.

This clonotype was seen only a few times. Antigen: not known. TCRdb re-analysed the 5' RACE reads in MiXCR, keeping a single row per CDR3 protein. The sample carries around 90,000 distinct CDR3 sequences, 27% recorded once. The germline V gene encodes CDR1 DFQATT and CDR2 SNEGSKA (reference sequence). The CDR3 extends over 15 amino acids. The V and J ends lost 6 bases and 1 base, in that order; junction bases with no gene match: 9. This chain links TRBV20-1 with TRBJ2-1, with 7 nucleotides matching TRBD2. The sequenced material came from blood, either unsorted or a sorted T cell fraction (not recorded which). The origin of this receptor is a male donor with ankylosing spondylitis or in good health (not recorded which). The CDR3 spells CSAPRGTQSYNEQFF. CDR3 DNA sequence: TGCAGTGCCCCGCGGGGGACTCAGTCCTACAATGAGCAGTTCTTC.